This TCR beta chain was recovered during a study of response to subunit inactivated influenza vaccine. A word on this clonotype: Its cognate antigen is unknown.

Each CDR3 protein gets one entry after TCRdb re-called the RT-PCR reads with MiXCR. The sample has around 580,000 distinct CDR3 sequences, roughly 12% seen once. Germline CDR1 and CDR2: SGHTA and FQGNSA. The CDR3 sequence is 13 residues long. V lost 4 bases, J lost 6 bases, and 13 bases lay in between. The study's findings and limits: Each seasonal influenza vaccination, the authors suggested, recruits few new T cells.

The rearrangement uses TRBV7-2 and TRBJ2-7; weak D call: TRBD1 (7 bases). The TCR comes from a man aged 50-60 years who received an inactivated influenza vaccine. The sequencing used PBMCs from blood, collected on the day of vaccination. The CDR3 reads CASSSTGRGEQYF. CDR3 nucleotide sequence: TGTGCCAGCAGCTCGACAGGGCGGGGCGAGCAGTACTTC.